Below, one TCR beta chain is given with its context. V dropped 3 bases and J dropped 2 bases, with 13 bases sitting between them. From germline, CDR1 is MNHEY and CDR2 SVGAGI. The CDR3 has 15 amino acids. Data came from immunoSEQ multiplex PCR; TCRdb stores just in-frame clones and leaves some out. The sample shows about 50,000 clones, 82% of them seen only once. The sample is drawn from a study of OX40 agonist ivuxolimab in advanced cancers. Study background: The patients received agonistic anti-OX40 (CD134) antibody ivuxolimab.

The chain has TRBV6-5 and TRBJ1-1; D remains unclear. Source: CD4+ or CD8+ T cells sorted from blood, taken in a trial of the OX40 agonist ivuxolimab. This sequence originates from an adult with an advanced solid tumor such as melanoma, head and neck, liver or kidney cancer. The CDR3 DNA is TGTGCCAGCAGTTATGTGGTCGTGGGTAACACTGAAGCTTTCTTT. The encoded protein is CASSYVVVGNTEAFF.